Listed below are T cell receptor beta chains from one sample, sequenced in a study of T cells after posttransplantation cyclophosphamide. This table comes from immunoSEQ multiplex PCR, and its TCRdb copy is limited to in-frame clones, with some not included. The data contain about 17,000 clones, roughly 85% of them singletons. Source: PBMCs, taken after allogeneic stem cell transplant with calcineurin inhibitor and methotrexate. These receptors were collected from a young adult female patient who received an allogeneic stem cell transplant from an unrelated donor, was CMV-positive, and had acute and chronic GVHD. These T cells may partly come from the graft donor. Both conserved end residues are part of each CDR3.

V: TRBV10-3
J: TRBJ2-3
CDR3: CATLLAATDTQYF

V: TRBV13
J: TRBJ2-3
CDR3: CASSLRLGRESTDTQYF

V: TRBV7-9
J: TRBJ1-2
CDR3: CASSLVVSSGGIGYTF

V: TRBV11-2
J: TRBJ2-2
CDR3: CASSLRGGRLSGELFF

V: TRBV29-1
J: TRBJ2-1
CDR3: CSVPGHRSVYNEQFF

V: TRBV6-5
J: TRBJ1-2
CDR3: CASSSIQGMDYGYTF

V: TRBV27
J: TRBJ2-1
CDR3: CASGPLSSGGLNEQFF

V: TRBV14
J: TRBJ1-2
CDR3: CASSQDRGAERAHGYTF

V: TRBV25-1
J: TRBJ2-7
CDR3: CASSDLFSGILGEQYF

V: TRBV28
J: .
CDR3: CASRDRGRPPYEQYF

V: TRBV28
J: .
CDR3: CASSYSYEQYF

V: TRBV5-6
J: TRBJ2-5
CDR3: CASSFLEQGETQYF

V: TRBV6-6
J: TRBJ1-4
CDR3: CASSYLGGQANEKLLF

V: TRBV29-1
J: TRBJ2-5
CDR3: CSVGLAQETQYF

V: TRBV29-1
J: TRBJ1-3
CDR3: CSTSEAGPGNTIYF

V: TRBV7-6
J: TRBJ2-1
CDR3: CASSSGLAGGNEQFF

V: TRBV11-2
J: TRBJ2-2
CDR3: CASSSGASGIYTGELFF

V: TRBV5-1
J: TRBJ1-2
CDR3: CASSWTAANYGYTF

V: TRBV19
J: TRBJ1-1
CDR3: CASSISPRGGTEAFF

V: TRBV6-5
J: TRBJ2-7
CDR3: CASNPGGSFYEQYF

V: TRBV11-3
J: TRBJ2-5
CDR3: CASSSRLAGQETQYF

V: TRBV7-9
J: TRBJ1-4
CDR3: CASSLAFPGPGQIKEKLFF

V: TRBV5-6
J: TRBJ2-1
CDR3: CASSFTSEQFF

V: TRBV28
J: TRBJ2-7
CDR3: CASSLSGEYEQYF

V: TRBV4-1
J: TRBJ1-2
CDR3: CASSQERQGAFGYTF

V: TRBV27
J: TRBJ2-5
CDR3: CASSLSGQQETQYF

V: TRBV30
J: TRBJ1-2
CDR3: CAWRVGQGVSGGYTF

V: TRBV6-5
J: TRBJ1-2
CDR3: CASSRTGDGYTF

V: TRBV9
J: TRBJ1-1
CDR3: CASSRQGGAEAFF

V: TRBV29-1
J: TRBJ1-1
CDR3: CSVQYRVGTEAFF

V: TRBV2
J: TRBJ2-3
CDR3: CASGDDRDPTDTQYF

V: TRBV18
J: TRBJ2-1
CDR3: CASSSAATPYNEQFF

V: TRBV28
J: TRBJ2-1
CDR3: CASEGGTGGNEQFF

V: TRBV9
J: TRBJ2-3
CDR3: CASSLYTTSTDTQYF

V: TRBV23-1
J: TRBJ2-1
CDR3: CASSQSMVLGHNYNEQFF

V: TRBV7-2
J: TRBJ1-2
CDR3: CASSLAHRGPPIGYTF

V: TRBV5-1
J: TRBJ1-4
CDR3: CASSKQTNEKLFF

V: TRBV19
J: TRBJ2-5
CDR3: CASSRQGMRETQYF

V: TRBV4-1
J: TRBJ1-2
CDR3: CASSQSNSYGYTF

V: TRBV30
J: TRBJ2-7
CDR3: CAWSSGQGKNEQYF

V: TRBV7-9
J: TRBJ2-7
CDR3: CASSESYEQYF

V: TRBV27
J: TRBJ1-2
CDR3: CASTPRLGDGYTF